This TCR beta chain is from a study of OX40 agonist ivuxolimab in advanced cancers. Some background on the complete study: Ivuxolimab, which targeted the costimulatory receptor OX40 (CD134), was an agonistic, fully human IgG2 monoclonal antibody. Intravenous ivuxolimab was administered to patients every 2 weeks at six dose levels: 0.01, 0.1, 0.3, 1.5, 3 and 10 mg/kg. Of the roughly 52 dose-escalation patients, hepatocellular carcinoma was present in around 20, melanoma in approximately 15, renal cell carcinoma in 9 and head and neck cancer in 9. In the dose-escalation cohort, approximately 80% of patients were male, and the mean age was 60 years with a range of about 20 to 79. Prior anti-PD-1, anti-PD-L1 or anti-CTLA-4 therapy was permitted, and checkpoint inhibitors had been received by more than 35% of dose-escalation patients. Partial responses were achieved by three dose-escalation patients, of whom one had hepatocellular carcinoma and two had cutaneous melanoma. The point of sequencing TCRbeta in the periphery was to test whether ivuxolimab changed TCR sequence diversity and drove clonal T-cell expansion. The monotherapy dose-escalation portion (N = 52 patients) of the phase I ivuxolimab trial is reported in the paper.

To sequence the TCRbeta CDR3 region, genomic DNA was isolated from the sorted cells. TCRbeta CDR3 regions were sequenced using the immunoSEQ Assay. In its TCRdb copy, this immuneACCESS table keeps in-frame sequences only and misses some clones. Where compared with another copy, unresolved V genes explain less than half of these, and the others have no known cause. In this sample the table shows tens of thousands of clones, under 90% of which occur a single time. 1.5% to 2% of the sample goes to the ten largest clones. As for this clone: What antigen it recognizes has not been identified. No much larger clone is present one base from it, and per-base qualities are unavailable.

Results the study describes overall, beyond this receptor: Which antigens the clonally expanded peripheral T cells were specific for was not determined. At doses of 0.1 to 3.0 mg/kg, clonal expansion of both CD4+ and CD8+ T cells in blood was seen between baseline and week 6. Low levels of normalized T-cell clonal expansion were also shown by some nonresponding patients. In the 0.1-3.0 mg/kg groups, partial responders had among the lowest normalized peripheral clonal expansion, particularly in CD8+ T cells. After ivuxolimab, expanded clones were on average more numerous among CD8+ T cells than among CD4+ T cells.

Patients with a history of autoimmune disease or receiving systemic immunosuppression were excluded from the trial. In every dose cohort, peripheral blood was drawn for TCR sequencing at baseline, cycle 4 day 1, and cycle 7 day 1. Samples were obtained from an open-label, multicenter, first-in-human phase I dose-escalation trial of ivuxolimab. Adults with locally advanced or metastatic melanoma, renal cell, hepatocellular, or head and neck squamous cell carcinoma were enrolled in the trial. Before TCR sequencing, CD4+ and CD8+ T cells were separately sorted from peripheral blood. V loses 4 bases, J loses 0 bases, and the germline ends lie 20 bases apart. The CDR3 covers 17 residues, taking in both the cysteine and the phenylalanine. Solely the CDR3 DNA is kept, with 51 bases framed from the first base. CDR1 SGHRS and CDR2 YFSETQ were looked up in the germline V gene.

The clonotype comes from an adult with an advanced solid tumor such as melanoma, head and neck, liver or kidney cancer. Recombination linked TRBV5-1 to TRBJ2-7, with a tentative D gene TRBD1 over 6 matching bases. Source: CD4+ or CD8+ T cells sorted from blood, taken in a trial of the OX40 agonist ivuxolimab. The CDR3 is CASSRTLQGRYSYEQYF. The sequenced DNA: TGCGCCAGCAGCCGAACCCTACAGGGCCGATACTCCTACGAGCAGTACTTC. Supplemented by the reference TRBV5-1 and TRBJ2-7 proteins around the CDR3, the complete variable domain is KAGVTQTPRYLIKTRGQQVTLSCSPISGHRSVSWYQQTPGQGLQFLFEYFSETQRNKGNFPGRFSGRQFSNSRSEMNVSTLELGDSALYLCASSRTLQGRYSYEQYFGPGTRLTVT.